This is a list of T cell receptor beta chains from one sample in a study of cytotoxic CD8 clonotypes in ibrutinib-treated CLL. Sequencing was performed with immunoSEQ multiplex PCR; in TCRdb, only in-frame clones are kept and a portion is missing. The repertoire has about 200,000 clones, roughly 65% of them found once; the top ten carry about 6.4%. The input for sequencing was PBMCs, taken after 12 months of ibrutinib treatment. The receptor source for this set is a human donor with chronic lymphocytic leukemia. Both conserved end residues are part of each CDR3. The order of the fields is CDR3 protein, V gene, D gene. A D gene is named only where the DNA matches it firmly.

CDR3aa: CASSFWGGNNYGYTF
v_gene: TRBV27
d_gene: -

CDR3aa: CASSPPSGRAMYF
v_gene: TRBV5-4
d_gene: TRBD2

CDR3aa: CASSVDLPPQHF
v_gene: TRBV10-2
d_gene: -

CDR3aa: CASIRTGASGNTIYF
v_gene: TRBV2
d_gene: TRBD1

CDR3aa: CASSPSGSPGELFF
v_gene: TRBV7-3
d_gene: -

CDR3aa: CASSPMDGNTEAFF
v_gene: TRBV18
d_gene: -

CDR3aa: CAWSAGGLAVNEQFF
v_gene: TRBV30
d_gene: -

CDR3aa: CASSQEPVFSYEQYF
v_gene: TRBV4-3
d_gene: -

CDR3aa: CSVLGLAGGQQLYEQYF
v_gene: TRBV29-1
d_gene: TRBD2

CDR3aa: CASSLGGSYSNQPQHF
v_gene: TRBV28
d_gene: -

CDR3aa: CASSRGSRAGSNQETQYF
v_gene: TRBV11-3
d_gene: -

CDR3aa: CAWRGTGNQPQHF
v_gene: TRBV30
d_gene: TRBD1

CDR3aa: CASSEAPGGHNEQFF
v_gene: TRBV6-1
d_gene: TRBD2

CDR3aa: CASSLTVRVGGYTF
v_gene: TRBV27
d_gene: -

CDR3aa: CAWAQGVLSTEAFF
v_gene: TRBV30
d_gene: -

CDR3aa: CAWSEGLSNQPQHF
v_gene: TRBV30
d_gene: -

CDR3aa: CASSPIENNYGYTF
v_gene: TRBV18
d_gene: -

CDR3aa: CASSPGTEKGYTF
v_gene: TRBV7-9
d_gene: -

CDR3aa: CASSFWTGSQNTEAFF
v_gene: TRBV5-6
d_gene: TRBD1

CDR3aa: CASSQVLSTSVNEQFF
v_gene: TRBV4-2
d_gene: TRBD2

CDR3aa: CASTRADGQPQHF
v_gene: TRBV6-1
d_gene: -

CDR3aa: CSVEAGPHYNEQFF
v_gene: TRBV29-1
d_gene: -

CDR3aa: CASSLRAGGETQYF
v_gene: TRBV7-2
d_gene: -

CDR3aa: CSVGGHTGGTEAFF
v_gene: TRBV29-1
d_gene: TRBD1

CDR3aa: CASSLGDREGSPLHF
v_gene: TRBV5-6
d_gene: TRBD1

CDR3aa: CASSSPQGARNSPLHF
v_gene: TRBV5-1
d_gene: TRBD1

CDR3aa: CASSVGQRASYEQYF
v_gene: TRBV9
d_gene: -

CDR3aa: CASSLGRTGALAGELFF
v_gene: TRBV11-2
d_gene: TRBD1

CDR3aa: CASRGTLSGTQYF
v_gene: TRBV5-1
d_gene: -

CDR3aa: CASSPLYGYTF
v_gene: TRBV7-3
d_gene: -

CDR3aa: CASFDGKKNSYEQYF
v_gene: TRBV30
d_gene: -

CDR3aa: CASSLGTSGRVDTQYF
v_gene: TRBV5-1
d_gene: TRBD2

CDR3aa: CASSPVRYYGYTF
v_gene: TRBV2
d_gene: -

CDR3aa: CAITGGLSNQPQHF
v_gene: TRBV28
d_gene: -

CDR3aa: CSETPGRMNTEAFF
v_gene: TRBV29-1
d_gene: -

CDR3aa: CASSLGTGIGRSNQPQHF
v_gene: TRBV5-6
d_gene: TRBD1

CDR3aa: CASSPGGGRVKYNEQFF
v_gene: TRBV7-2
d_gene: TRBD2

CDR3aa: CASSLEGRGWETQYF
v_gene: TRBV5-1
d_gene: -

CDR3aa: CASSYDWASNQPQHF
v_gene: TRBV7-2
d_gene: -

CDR3aa: CASSGDRTSGSYEQYF
v_gene: TRBV9
d_gene: TRBD2

CDR3aa: CASSLKMTVLAGGHEQYF
v_gene: TRBV27
d_gene: TRBD2

CDR3aa: CAWSVFGGEQYF
v_gene: TRBV30
d_gene: -

CDR3aa: CASSWLDRNTGELFF
v_gene: TRBV6-1
d_gene: -

CDR3aa: CASSLRTDFNSPLHF
v_gene: TRBV2
d_gene: -

CDR3aa: CASSDLGTGRIYGYTF
v_gene: TRBV2
d_gene: TRBD1

CDR3aa: CASSHPGGELFF
v_gene: TRBV7-2
d_gene: -

CDR3aa: CASSTRLARHEQFF
v_gene: TRBV5-4
d_gene: TRBD2

CDR3aa: CASSLFLSASGGPTDTQYF
v_gene: TRBV5-1
d_gene: TRBD2

CDR3aa: CASSATPTGPNMNTEAFF
v_gene: TRBV7-6
d_gene: TRBD1

CDR3aa: CASSDGTGTEAFF
v_gene: TRBV2
d_gene: -

CDR3aa: CASSPSWGEVEQFF
v_gene: TRBV7-7
d_gene: -

CDR3aa: CASSLGPDHIQYF
v_gene: TRBV5-6
d_gene: -

CDR3aa: CASSLRGALATYGNEQFF
v_gene: TRBV7-2
d_gene: -

CDR3aa: CASSGEGLANSPLHF
v_gene: TRBV12-5
d_gene: -

CDR3aa: CASSLGVPYNEQFF
v_gene: TRBV5-1
d_gene: -

CDR3aa: CARIDCASPTSTDTQYF
v_gene: TRBV21-1
d_gene: -

CDR3aa: CASSRQGLNTGELFF
v_gene: TRBV6-7
d_gene: TRBD1

CDR3aa: CASSPRGVIGEQYF
v_gene: TRBV18
d_gene: -

CDR3aa: CASSVAVFPEKLFF
v_gene: TRBV9
d_gene: -